This TCR beta chain was sequenced for a study of blood T cell repertoires in COVID-19. Study-level background: The study drew acute and convalescent COVID-19 samples from the United States, Italy and Spain. Sample material is recorded as cDNA or gDNA derived from T cells, B-cell-depleted T cells, or PBMCs.

This clone was recorded only once. V lost 2 bases to trimming and J lost 0 bases, with 16 bases between them. Germline lookup yields CDR1 MNHNS and CDR2 SASEGT. The CDR3 runs 17 residues. As originally analysed: Amplification from reference gene primers served as the basis for estimated nucleated cell counts. Assay used: immunoSEQ multiplex PCR; TCRdb lists only in-frame clones, some missing. D and trimming come from the DNA, and the V and J calls and clone size come from that table. This table has around 140,000 clones, more than 75% appearing once. The sequence was collected from a man aged 50-59 years who had recovered from COVID-19. The chain combines TRBV6-1 with TRBJ1-1; the D gene is possibly TRBD1 (5 bases). Material: peripheral blood. CDR3 sequence: CASSENGAGPMNTEAFF. The CDR3 coding sequence is TGTGCCAGCAGTGAAAATGGGGCAGGACCCATGAACACTGAAGCTTTCTTT.